One sample yielded the 2 T cell receptor beta chains listed below, sequenced in a study of blood T cell repertoires in COVID-19 (TCRdb year 2020). The method was the immunoSEQ multiplex PCR assay. Held by TCRdb, this immuneACCESS table contains in-frame sequences only and omits some clones. Under half of the omission traces to an unresolved V gene where checked; the cause of the rest is unknown. The sample table shows about 250,000 clones, and 75% to 90% are seen once. The ten most abundant clones make up around 6% of the sample. The sequenced sample consisted of PBMCs or T cells enriched from blood (not recorded which). Every receptor here comes from a woman between 25 and 40 years old with acute COVID-19.

This clone was counted a single time. The genes are TRBV7-2 and TRBJ2-5, with 8 bases matching TRBD2. The V gene's germline CDR1 is SGHTA and CDR2 FQGNSA. The CDR3 is 14 amino acids. V lost 4 bases, J lost 5 bases, and 6 bases stayed unmatched. This CDR3 reads CASSSSSGRETQYF. The CDR3 DNA is TGTGCCAGCAGCTCATCTAGCGGGCGGGAGACCCAGTACTTC.

The sample holds a few counts of this clone. The chain uses TRBV5-5 and TRBJ1-1, with D perhaps TRBD1 (6 bases). The CDR3 is 14 residues long. Between the trimmed V and J ends, which lost 1 base and 1 base, there was a span of 8 bases. CDR1 is SGHKS, CDR2 YYEKEE, per germline (reference sequence). The CDR3 loop is CASSLIGGNTEAFF. In DNA form, the CDR3 reads TGTGCCAGCAGCTTGATAGGGGGGAACACTGAAGCTTTCTTT.